This T cell receptor (beta chain) was recovered during a study of PD-L1 blockade in urothelial cancer. Study information: The authors examined blood 3 weeks (second dose) and 6 weeks after treatment start.

V dropped 0 bases and J dropped 7 bases, with 9 bases sitting between them. CDR1 and CDR2 from the germline V gene are LGHNA and YSLEER. CDR3 length: 13 amino acids. Spike-ins of synthetic TCR analog templates went into each PCR. Measured with immunoSEQ multiplex PCR; TCRdb has only the in-frame clones, and not every one. The sample consists of 90,000 to 100,000 clones, 90% of them appearing once. Time point of the sample: pretreatment peripheral blood. Sample contribution per patient ranged from 1 to 8, covering pretreatment and on-treatment. The source is a man in his 60s with urothelial cancer. The chain employs TRBV4-3 and TRBJ1-2, with D uncertain. The sample in question was PBMCs, obtained around atezolizumab (anti-PD-L1) treatment. For the CDR3, the DNA is TGCGCCAGCAGCCAAGATCTTGAGTTTGGCTACACCTTC. It encodes CASSQDLEFGYTF.